The 17 T cell receptor beta chains below were found in one sample sequenced in a study of TIL therapy for anti-PD-1-resistant metastatic lung cancer. Sequencing used immunoSEQ v3. Sequenced by immunoSEQ multiplex PCR; TCRdb stores in-frame clones only, minus some. In the table there are more than 55,000 clones, under 75% of which are singletons. Time point noted: pre-treatment sample, taken before nivolumab and TIL therapy. Specimen: blood, collected at baseline. The receptors here all came from a person between 25 and 80 years old with non-small cell lung cancer.

The J gene is TRBJ1-4, the V gene TRBV5-6; 7 bases are shared with TRBD1. The V segment lost 5 bases and the J segment 1 base; nucleotides outside the gene matches: 8. CDR1 and CDR2 (germline): SGHDT, YYEEEE. CDR3 size: 16 residues. CDR3 nucleotide sequence: TGTGCCAGCAGGCAAATGGGGGACAGAACTAATGAAAAACTGTTTTTT. This sequence encodes CASRQMGDRTNEKLFF.

V and J are TRBV10-3 and TRBJ2-2, with D perhaps matching TRBD1 (5 bases). This CDR3 contains 16 residues. V lost 6 bases, J lost 3 bases, and 17 bases lay in between. Germline CDR1 ENHRY, CDR2 SYGVKD. CDR3 sequence (DNA): TGTGCCATCAGCTCGCGTCTTGACAGCTACACCGGGGAGCTGTTTTTT. Protein: CAISSRLDSYTGELFF.

The chain is built from TRBV6-5 and TRBJ2-3; no reliable D call. The V gene lost 5 bases and the J gene lost 6 bases, with 15 bases spanning the gap. In germline, CDR1 is MNHEY, CDR2 SVGAGI. The CDR3 sequence is 14 residues long. CDR3 nucleotides: TGTGCCAGCAGTCGGTGGCCCCGTGGGGATACGCAGTATTTT. This codes for CASSRWPRGDTQYF.

This chain links TRBV28 with TRBJ1-1; D possibly corresponds to TRBD1 (6 bases). CDR1 MDHEN and CDR2 SYDVKM come from the germline V gene. V was shortened by 7 bases and J by 2 bases, with 17 bases between the two germline ends. This CDR3 region has 15 residues. The CDR3 DNA reads as TGTGCCAGCACCGCCTCCGGACAGATAAACACTGAAGCTTTCTTT. Residues: CASTASGQINTEAFF.

This clone occurred a few times. J is TRBJ1-2 and V is TRBV7-2; weak D call: TRBD1 (5 bases). CDR3 length: 14 residues. V was cut by 2 bases and J by 5 bases, with 12 bases left in between. Germline values: CDR1 SGHTA, CDR2 FQGNSA. The CDR3: CASSLNGGVYGYTF. The CDR3, as DNA: TGTGCCAGCAGCTTAAACGGAGGGGTGTATGGCTACACCTTC.

This chain connects TRBV5-1 to TRBJ2-5; tentative D call: TRBD2 (6 bases). The CDR3 totals 14 residues. The ends were cut back, 5 bases at V and 3 bases at J, with 14 bases in the middle. Germline lookup yields CDR1 SGHRS and CDR2 YFSETQ. In nucleotides, the CDR3 is TGCGCCAGCAGTGGCCTTGGAGGGGAAGAGACCCAGTACTTC. As protein: CASSGLGGEETQYF.

The chain couples TRBV5-1 to TRBJ2-6; D remains ambiguous. Germline V gene data show CDR1 as SGHRS and CDR2 as YFSETQ. The CDR3 is made up of 17 amino acids. The V gene lost 0 bases and the J gene lost 0 bases, with 10 bases spanning the gap. The CDR3 nucleotides read TGCGCCAGCAGCTTGGAGGTTTCGGGCTCTGGGGCCAACGTCCTGACTTTC. Amino acids: CASSLEVSGSGANVLTF. Drawing the rest from reference TRBV5-1 and TRBJ2-6, the complete variable domain is KAGVTQTPRYLIKTRGQQVTLSCSPISGHRSVSWYQQTPGQGLQFLFEYFSETQRNKGNFPGRFSGRQFSNSRSEMNVSTLELGDSALYLCASSLEVSGSGANVLTFGAGSRLTVL.

The DNA for the CDR3 is TGTGCCAGCAGTTTATATTGGGACAGTCTTGGGAACACCATATATTTT. Translation: CASSLYWDSLGNTIYF. The chain joins TRBV28 to TRBJ1-3; 7 bases are shared with TRBD1. The V gene end was trimmed by 1 base and the J gene end by 7 bases; junction bases not matched to a gene: 10. Per the germline V gene, CDR1 is MDHEN and CDR2 is SYDVKM. The length of the CDR3 is 16 residues.

The genes are TRBV5-1 and TRBJ1-1; the D is unclear. The CDR3 extends over 14 amino acids. Trimming left V 2 bases short and J 3 bases short, with 11 bases between. The germline CDR1 and CDR2 sequences are SGHRS and YFSETQ. CDR3 nucleotides: TGCGCCAGCAGCTTACTCAACTCGGACACTGAAGCTTTCTTT. It specifies CASSLLNSDTEAFF.

The chain recombines TRBV25-1 with TRBJ1-3, with 7 positions matching TRBD1. Germline CDR1 is MGHDK and CDR2 is SYGVNS. Trimming removed 8 bases from V and 0 bases from J; junction bases left unmatched: 10. This CDR3 has 16 amino acids. CDR3 protein: CASQDRTGFSGNTIYF. The CDR3 DNA follows: TGTGCCAGCCAGGACAGGACGGGGTTCTCTGGAAACACCATATATTTT.

This clone occurred once. This chain connects TRBV14 to TRBJ2-5, with D possibly TRBD1 on 5 matching bases. The CDR3 sequence is 13 residues long. Deletions cut 4 bases from V and 7 bases from J, with 13 bases between. CDR1 SGHDN and CDR2 FVKESK come from the germline V gene. CDR3 sequence (DNA): TGTGCCAGCAGCCCGCAGGGCTGGGGGACCCAGTACTTC. It is translated as CASSPQGWGTQYF.

V and J are TRBV5-1 and TRBJ2-2; 7 bases map to TRBD2. With V trimmed by 10 bases and J by 5 bases, 8 bases remained unmatched. Germline CDR1 and CDR2: SGHRS and YFSETQ. The CDR3 covers 13 residues. CDR3 residues: CACRDYTTGELFF. Here the CDR3 DNA reads TGCGCCTGTCGGGACTACACTACCGGGGAGCTGTTTTTT.

The chain links TRBV27 to TRBJ1-4, with D uncertain. The CDR3 consists of 14 residues. The V gene's germline CDR1 is MNHEY and CDR2 SMNVEV (reference sequence). Trimming cost V 2 bases and J 7 bases, with 11 bases left between them. The CDR3 loop reads CASSLNRASEKLFF. In nucleotides, the CDR3 is TGTGCCAGCAGTTTAAATCGGGCGAGTGAAAAACTGTTTTTT.

This clone was recorded only once. The chain employs TRBV5-1 and TRBJ2-1; 7 bases fit TRBD1. The V segment lost 2 bases and the J segment 3 bases; nucleotides outside the gene matches: 11. Germline V gene sequence: CDR1 SGHRS, CDR2 YFSETQ. The CDR3 consists of 17 residues. The CDR3 loop is CASSFSVTGSDYNEQFF. The CDR3, as DNA: TGCGCCAGCAGCTTTTCGGTGACAGGGAGTGACTACAATGAGCAGTTCTTC.

In regard to this clone: A read error may account for a junction end that differs from germline. The V and J genes are TRBV11-2 and TRBJ2-1, with D perhaps matching TRBD1 (7 bases). The CDR3 contains 14 residues. CDR1 and CDR2 (germline): SGHAT, FQNNGV. As DNA, the CDR3 is TGTGCCAGCAGGTTAGCTGGAGGGGGCGATGAGCAGTTCTTC. The encoded protein is CASRLAGGGDEQFF.

The chain is built from TRBV6-6 and TRBJ2-2; D is ambiguous. Germline V gene lookup returns CDR1 MNHNY and CDR2 SVGAGI (reference sequence). V lost 0 bases and J lost 1, with 9 bases in between. The CDR3 runs 16 residues. CDR3 residues: CASSYSAPGNTGELFF. The CDR3 DNA reads TGTGCCAGCAGTTACTCAGCGCCGGGGAACACCGGGGAGCTGTTTTTT.

The chain couples TRBV7-3 to TRBJ2-7, with 8 bases fitting TRBD2. Germline V gives CDR1 SGHTA, CDR2 FQGTGA. There are 15 residues in the CDR3. The CDR3: CAVSGREALPYEQYF. The CDR3 bases are TGTGCAGTGTCAGGGCGGGAGGCATTACCCTACGAGCAGTACTTC.